These 29 T cell receptor beta chains were all obtained from the same sample, sequenced in a study of shared clonotypes between healthy human individuals. Profiled with immunoSEQ multiplex PCR; TCRdb holds only in-frame clones, not every one. There are roughly 2.5 million clones in the sample; roughly nine tenths occur only once, and about 0.13% lies in the top ten. The sequencing input was naive CD4+ T cells sorted from blood. As to subset: CD45RA+ positively selected. The receptors were gathered from a man aged 18 to 30 in good health.

The chain links TRBV6-1 to TRBJ1-5; a possible D gene is TRBD1 (6 bases). The CDR3 totals 15 residues. Between the trimmed V and J ends, which lost 10 bases and 0 bases, there was a span of 16 bases. Germline assignment: CDR1 MNHNS and CDR2 SASEGT. The CDR3 sequence: CATSSAGDSNQPQHF. CDR3 in DNA: TGTGCCACGAGTTCAGCAGGGGATAGCAATCAGCCCCAGCATTTT.

DNA for the CDR3: TGTGCCAGCAGTTTCGAGCGGGGGGCTCTCGGCGGGGAGCTGTTTTTT. It yields the protein CASSFERGALGGELFF. This sequence joins TRBV27 and TRBJ2-2; 9 bases line up with TRBD2. The CDR3 consists of 16 residues. Germline CDR1 and CDR2: MNHEY and SMNVEV (reference sequence). V dropped 3 bases and J dropped 7; count of bases not matched to a gene: 9.

The chain employs TRBV10-3 and TRBJ2-5; D may be TRBD2 (7 bases). The CDR3 is made up of 13 amino acids. CDR1 and CDR2 (germline): ENHRY, SYGVKD. V was cut by 6 bases and J by 4 bases, with 12 bases left in between. The CDR3 sequence is CAIRGGVVETQYF. CDR3 sequence (DNA): TGTGCCATCAGAGGGGGGGTGGTAGAGACCCAGTACTTC.

This rearrangement joins TRBV7-9 to TRBJ2-1, with 14 bases aligning to TRBD2. This CDR3 comprises 15 residues. Germline values: CDR1 SEHNR, CDR2 FQNEAQ (reference sequence). Trimming cost V 4 bases and J 9 bases; bases outside gene matches: 5. CDR3 residues: CASSYGLAGGIEQFF. In DNA form, the CDR3 reads TGTGCCAGCAGCTATGGACTAGCGGGAGGAATTGAGCAGTTCTTC.

The chain links TRBV5-6 to TRBJ2-1; D unclear. V lost 0 bases to trimming and J lost 0 bases, with 7 bases between them. There are 15 residues in the CDR3. CDR1 and CDR2 (germline): SGHDT, YYEEEE. The CDR3 protein is CASSLDDRSYNEQFF. CDR3 in DNA: TGTGCCAGCAGCTTGGACGACCGCTCCTACAATGAGCAGTTCTTC.

About this clone: The same CDR3 also results from other DNA sequences found in this sample. The rearrangement uses TRBV7-2 and TRBJ2-7, with TRBD2 identical over 9 bases. CDR3 length: 15 residues. Trimming at V came to 1 base and at J to 2 bases, leaving 3 bases not matched to a gene. Looked up from germline, CDR1 is SGHTA and CDR2 is FQGNSA. In DNA, the CDR3 is TGTGCCAGCAGCTTAGAGACTAGCGGCGCCTACGAGCAGTACTTC. It is translated as CASSLETSGAYEQYF.

A single count supports this clone. The CDR3 loop reads CASGSDTGELFF. The CDR3 region has the DNA TGTGCCAGCGGGTCCGACACCGGGGAGCTGTTTTTT. The rearrangement joins TRBV6-5 to TRBJ2-2; D gene uncertain. The CDR3 loop spans 12 amino acids. Germline CDR1 is MNHEY and CDR2 is SVGAGI. Trimming took 8 bases from V and 3 from J, leaving 7 bases between them.

This sequence joins TRBV7-2 and TRBJ2-6; the match to TRBD1 covers 9 bases. V was pared by 0 bases and J by 1 base, with 7 bases of the junction left unmatched. The CDR3 contains 19 residues. CDR1 is SGHTA, CDR2 FQGNSA, per germline. The CDR3 coding sequence is TGTGCCAGCAGCTTAGCCGGGACAGGGCTCTGGTCTGGGGCCAACGTCCTGACTTTC. Translation gives CASSLAGTGLWSGANVLTF.

The chain couples TRBV7-3 to TRBJ2-1; TRBD2 matches at 8 bases. After removal of 9 bases from V and 5 bases from J, the junction contained 9 bases not matched to a gene. CDR1 SGHTA and CDR2 FQGTGA come from the germline V gene. This CDR3 spans 14 amino acids. The CDR3 DNA sequence: TGTGCCAGTATTATAGCGGGGCAAAACAATGAGCAGTTCTTC. It yields the protein CASIIAGQNNEQFF.

The chain couples TRBV18 to TRBJ1-2; D remains unclear. V lost 4 bases to trimming and J lost 8 bases, with 14 bases between them. Germline V gene data show CDR1 as KGHSH and CDR2 as LQKENI. This CDR3 is 13 amino acids long. The CDR3 nucleotides are TGTGCCAGCTCACTGACCGGGATTACGGGCTACACCTTC. This gives the protein CASSLTGITGYTF.

Concerning this clone itself: This same CDR3 is encoded by further DNA sequences in the sample. The gene calls are TRBV2 and TRBJ2-1; unclear D gene. The germline CDR1 and CDR2 sequences are SNHLY and FYNNEI. The V gene lost 5 bases and the J gene lost 0 bases, with 8 bases spanning the gap. The length of the CDR3 is 14 residues. The CDR3 DNA reads TGTGCCAGCAGTCCGGAGAGCTCCTACAATGAGCAGTTCTTC. It specifies CASSPESSYNEQFF.

In its sample, this clone was seen once. This rearrangement joins TRBV11-2 to TRBJ2-2, with D hard to call. Germline V CDR1 and CDR2: SGHAT, FQNNGV. Trimming took off 3 bases at V and 5 bases at J, with 10 bases between the two ends. This CDR3 comprises 14 residues. The CDR3 protein is CASSFLLGTGELFF. CDR3 nucleotides: TGTGCCAGCAGCTTCTTATTGGGAACCGGGGAGCTGTTTTTT.

In this sample, this clone turned up once. The J gene is TRBJ1-2, the V gene TRBV28, with D tentatively TRBD1 (5 bases). Germline V gives CDR1 MDHEN, CDR2 SYDVKM. V dropped 3 bases and J dropped 7 bases, with 21 bases sitting between them. This CDR3 is 16 amino acids long. The CDR3 sequence is CASSFRDRTGGSGYTF. The CDR3 DNA sequence: TGTGCCAGCAGTTTCCGGGATAGGACGGGGGGAAGTGGCTACACCTTC.

The gene calls are TRBV5-1 and TRBJ2-5; 11 nucleotides align to TRBD2. Germline V gene data show CDR1 as SGHRS and CDR2 as YFSETQ. J lost 4 bases, V lost 5 bases, and 10 bases had no gene match. This CDR3 is built from 16 residues. Written as DNA, the CDR3 is TGCGCCAGCAGTCCCGCCCCCGGGACTAGCGGAGAGACCCAGTACTTC. Translation: CASSPAPGTSGETQYF.

This clone was seen only a few times. This chain connects TRBV30 to TRBJ1-5, with a weak D call TRBD1 (5 bases). V lost 2 bases and J lost 0, with 14 bases in between. Per germline, CDR1 GTSNPN and CDR2 SVGIG (reference sequence). The CDR3 has 16 amino acids. CDR3 coding DNA: TGTGCCTGGAGTTGGGGGGGAGGGGATAGCAATCAGCCCCAGCATTTT. Its translation: CAWSWGGGDSNQPQHF.

The chain recombines TRBV7-6 with TRBJ2-2; tentative D call: TRBD2 (6 bases). This CDR3 region has 15 residues. CDR1 is SGHVS and CDR2 is FNYEAQ in the germline V gene. The ends were cut back, 4 bases at V and 7 bases at J, with 16 bases in the middle. CDR3 DNA sequence: TGTGCCAGCAGCTACCGGACTACCCTCGGCGGGGAGCTGTTTTTT. Protein sequence: CASSYRTTLGGELFF.

This clone was observed once. Other DNA sequences in the same sample also yield this CDR3. The rearrangement links TRBV30 to TRBJ2-7, with D unclear. The CDR3 loop spans 11 amino acids. CDR1 is GTSNPN, CDR2 SVGIG, per germline (reference sequence). V was cut by 0 bases and J by 3 bases, with 3 bases left in between. This CDR3 reads CAWSVNYEQYF. CDR3 in DNA: TGTGCCTGGAGTGTCAACTACGAGCAGTACTTC. Complete variable domain (other parts from reference TRBV30 and TRBJ2-7): SQTIHQWPATLVQPVGSPLSLECTVEGTSNPNLYWYRQAAGRGLQLLFYSVGIGQISSEVPQNLSASRPQDRQFILSSKKLLLSDSGFYLCAWSVNYEQYFGPGTRLTVT.

Worth noting for this clone: One end of the junction is discordant with germline, which a read error may explain. The gene calls are TRBV10-3 and TRBJ2-5; 9 bases match TRBD2. The CDR3 is 15 amino acids. Germline V CDR1 and CDR2: ENHRY, SYGVKD. CDR3 in DNA: TGTGCCATCAGTGCGACTAGCGGTGCCCAACAGACCCAGTACTTC. Protein product: CAISATSGAQQTQYF.

The gene calls are TRBV4-1 and TRBJ2-7; D call uncertain. CDR3 length: 18 residues. Germline assignment: CDR1 MGHRA and CDR2 YSYEKL. The V end lost 1 base, the J end lost 0 bases, and 19 bases lay between the germline ends. The CDR3 reads CASSQVWLRRETSYEQYF. Here the CDR3 DNA reads TGCGCCAGCAGCCAAGTTTGGCTCCGGAGAGAAACCTCCTACGAGCAGTACTTC.

The rearrangement uses TRBV4-2 and TRBJ2-3; 12 bases map to TRBD2. This CDR3 region has 18 residues. The germline gives CDR1 LGHNA, CDR2 YNFKEQ. Losses at the gene ends were 0 bases for V and 1 base for J; bases not matched to a gene: 5. The CDR3 loop is CASSQEASGGAGTDTQYF. CDR3 sequence (DNA): TGTGCCAGCAGCCAAGAGGCTAGCGGGGGGGCCGGCACAGATACGCAGTATTTT.

The rearrangement joins TRBV10-3 to TRBJ2-3; no clear D gene. The germline V gene encodes CDR1 ENHRY and CDR2 SYGVKD. This CDR3 comprises 12 residues. V dropped 3 bases and J dropped 8 bases, with 9 bases sitting between them. CDR3 sequence: CAISDDPGTQYF. CDR3 DNA sequence: TGTGCCATCAGTGACGATCCTGGTACGCAGTATTTT.

The chain couples TRBV2 to TRBJ2-5, with TRBD1 matching over 8 bases. The DNA end is a closer match to TRBJ2-7, so the J assignment may be wrong. The V gene's germline CDR1 is SNHLY and CDR2 FYNNEI. This CDR3 has 12 amino acids. The CDR3 is CASGQGSYEQYF. CDR3 DNA sequence: TGTGCCAGCGGACAGGGATCCTACGAGCAGTACTTC.

The rearrangement links TRBV21-1 to TRBJ1-3; the table gives TRBD1 as D, unverified against the DNA. TRBV21-1 represents a pseudogene. The CDR3 sequence is 18 residues long. CDR3 DNA sequence: TGTGCCAGCAGCAAAGGGGTATTGGACAGGCCGTCGGGGGACACCATATATTTT. Translating it yields CASSKGVLDRPSGDTIYF.

This chain uses TRBV30 with TRBJ2-3; D remains ambiguous. This CDR3 is 15 amino acids long. Germline values: CDR1 GTSNPN, CDR2 SVGIG (reference sequence). V gave up 3 bases and J gave up 1 base, with 14 bases separating them. CDR3 bases: TGTGCCTGGAGGAACGGACCCTGGGGCACAGATACGCAGTATTTT. The encoded protein is CAWRNGPWGTDTQYF.

As regards this clone: An end of the junction does not agree with germline; a read error may underlie this. The chain uses TRBV7-7 and TRBJ2-2, with D possibly being TRBD2 (6 bases). The V gene's germline CDR1 is SSHAT and CDR2 FNYEAQ (reference sequence). This CDR3 contains 16 residues. The CDR3 DNA follows: TGTGCTAGCAGCTTGGAGCGGGTCCCGAACACCGGGGAGCTGTTTTTT. Residues: CASSLERVPNTGELFF.

This sequence joins TRBV2 and TRBJ2-1, with 10 bases matching TRBD2. V trimming: 3 bases; J trimming: 4 bases; junction bases outside the gene matches: 6. The length of the CDR3 is 16 residues. The germline V gene has CDR1 SNHLY and CDR2 FYNNEI. DNA of the CDR3: TGTGCCAGCAGTGAGTGGGGAGCGGGAGGGTACAATGAGCAGTTCTTC. The encoded protein is CASSEWGAGGYNEQFF.

V usage is TRBV7-2 and J usage is TRBJ1-2; TRBD1 matches 9 bases. In germline, CDR1 is SGHTA, CDR2 FQGNSA. The CDR3 has 14 residues. V shed 5 bases, J shed 3 bases, and the junction held 4 bases outside the gene matches. The CDR3 protein is CASSPGQGDYGYTF. The CDR3 nucleotides are TGTGCCAGCAGCCCGGGACAGGGAGACTATGGCTACACCTTC.

The rearrangement joins TRBV5-1 to TRBJ2-7; 9 nucleotides line up with TRBD1. CDR1 SGHRS and CDR2 YFSETQ come from the germline V gene. The ends lost 5 bases at V and 5 bases at J; junction bases unmatched: 8. This CDR3 region has 14 residues. The CDR3 here is CASSSTGGQNEQYF. CDR3 bases: TGCGCCAGCAGTTCTACAGGGGGCCAGAACGAGCAGTACTTC.

The chain combines TRBV7-9 with TRBJ1-2, with D unclear. Trimming took 0 bases from V and 2 from J, leaving 13 bases between them. The germline gives CDR1 SEHNR, CDR2 FQNEAQ (reference sequence). The CDR3 has 16 residues. CDR3 coding DNA: TGTGCCAGCAGCTTAGCGGCCGGCCGCAACAACTATGGCTACACCTTC. Residues: CASSLAAGRNNYGYTF.